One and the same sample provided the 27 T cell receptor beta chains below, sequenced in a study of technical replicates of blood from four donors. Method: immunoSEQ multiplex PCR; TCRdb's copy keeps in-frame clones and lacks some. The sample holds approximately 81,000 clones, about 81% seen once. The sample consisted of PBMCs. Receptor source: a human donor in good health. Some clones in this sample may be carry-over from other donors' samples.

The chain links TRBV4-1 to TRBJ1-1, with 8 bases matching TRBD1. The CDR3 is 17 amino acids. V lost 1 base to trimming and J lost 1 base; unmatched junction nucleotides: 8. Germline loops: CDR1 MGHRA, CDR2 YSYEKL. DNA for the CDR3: TGCGCCAGCAGCCAAGGTGACAGGGGCGACCGGAACACTGAAGCTTTCTTT. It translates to CASSQGDRGDRNTEAFF.

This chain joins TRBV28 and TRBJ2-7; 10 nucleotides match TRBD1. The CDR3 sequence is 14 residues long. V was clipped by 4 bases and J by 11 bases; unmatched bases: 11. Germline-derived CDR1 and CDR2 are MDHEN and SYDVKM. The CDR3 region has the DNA TGTGCCAGCAGTTGGGTCAACCGGGACAGGGGCGAGTACTTC. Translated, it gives CASSWVNRDRGEYF.

CDR3: CAWPDRGPSSYEQYF. CDR3 nucleotide sequence: TGTGCCTGGCCTGACAGGGGTCCGAGCTCCTACGAGCAGTACTTC. V and J are TRBV30 and TRBJ2-7, with 8 bases identical to TRBD1. V lost 5 bases to trimming and J lost 0 bases; unmatched junction nucleotides: 9. CDR3 length equals 15 residues. Germline V CDR1 and CDR2: GTSNPN, SVGIG (reference sequence).

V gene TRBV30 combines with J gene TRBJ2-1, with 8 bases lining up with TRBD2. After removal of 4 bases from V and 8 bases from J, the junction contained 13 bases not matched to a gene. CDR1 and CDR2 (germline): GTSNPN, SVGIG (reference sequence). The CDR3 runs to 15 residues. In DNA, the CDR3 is TGTGCCTGGAACCTCAGGAGTAGCGGGACCTATGAGCAGTTCTTC. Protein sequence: CAWNLRSSGTYEQFF.

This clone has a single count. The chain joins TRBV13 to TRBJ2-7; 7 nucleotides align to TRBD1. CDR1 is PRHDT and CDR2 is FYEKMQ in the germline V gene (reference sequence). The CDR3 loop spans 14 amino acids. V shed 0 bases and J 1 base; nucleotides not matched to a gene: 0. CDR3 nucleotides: TGTGCCAGCAGCTTAGGGGGACAGTCCTACGAGCAGTACTTC. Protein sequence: CASSLGGQSYEQYF.

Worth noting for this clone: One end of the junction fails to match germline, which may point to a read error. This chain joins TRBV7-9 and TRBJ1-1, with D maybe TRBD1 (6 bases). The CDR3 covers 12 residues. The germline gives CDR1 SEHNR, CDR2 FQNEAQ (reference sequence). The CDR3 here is CAGRGLNTEAFF. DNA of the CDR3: TGTGCCGGCAGGGGCCTGAACACTGAAGCTTTCTTT.

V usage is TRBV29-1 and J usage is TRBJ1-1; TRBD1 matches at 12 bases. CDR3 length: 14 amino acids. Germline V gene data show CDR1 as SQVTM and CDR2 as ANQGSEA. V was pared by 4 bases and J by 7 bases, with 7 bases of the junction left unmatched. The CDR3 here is CSVVQGQGASEAFF. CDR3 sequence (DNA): TGCAGCGTTGTTCAGGGACAGGGGGCAAGTGAAGCTTTCTTT.

The CDR3 bases are TGTGCCAGCAGCCTCCCGACAGGGAAGGCTAATGAAAAACTGTTTTTT. This codes for CASSLPTGKANEKLFF. The V call is TRBV5-5, the J call TRBJ1-4; 7 bases map to TRBD1. The V and J ends lost 4 bases and 3 bases, in that order; junction bases with no gene match: 9. CDR3 length: 16 amino acids. The germline V gene encodes CDR1 SGHKS and CDR2 YYEKEE (reference sequence).

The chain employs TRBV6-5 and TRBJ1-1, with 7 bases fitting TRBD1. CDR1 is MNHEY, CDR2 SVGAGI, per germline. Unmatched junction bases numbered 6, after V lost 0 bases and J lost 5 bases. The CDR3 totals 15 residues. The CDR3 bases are TGTGCCAGCAGTTACTCTCCGACAGGGCGGACTGAAGCTTTCTTT. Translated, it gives CASSYSPTGRTEAFF.

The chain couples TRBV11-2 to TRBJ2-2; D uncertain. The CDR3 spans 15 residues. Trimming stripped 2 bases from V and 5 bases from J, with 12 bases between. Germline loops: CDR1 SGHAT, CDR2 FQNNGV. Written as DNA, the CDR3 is TGTGCCAGCAGCTTAAATCCTAGGTGGACCGGGGAGCTGTTTTTT. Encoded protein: CASSLNPRWTGELFF.

This chain's CDR3 is CASSLDSKAAFF. As DNA, the CDR3 is TGTGCCAGCAGTTTGGACTCTAAGGCAGCTTTCTTT. V usage is TRBV28 and J usage is TRBJ1-1; the D is unclear. Trimming pared 3 bases from V and 10 bases from J, leaving 12 bases between. The CDR3 totals 12 residues. The germline CDR1 and CDR2 sequences are MDHEN and SYDVKM.

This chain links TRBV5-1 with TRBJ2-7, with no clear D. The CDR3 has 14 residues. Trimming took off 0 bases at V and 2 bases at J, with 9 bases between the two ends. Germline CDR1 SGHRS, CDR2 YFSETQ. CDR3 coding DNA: TGCGCCAGCAGCTTGGCCCCCACGGCCTACGAGCAGTACTTC. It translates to CASSLAPTAYEQYF.

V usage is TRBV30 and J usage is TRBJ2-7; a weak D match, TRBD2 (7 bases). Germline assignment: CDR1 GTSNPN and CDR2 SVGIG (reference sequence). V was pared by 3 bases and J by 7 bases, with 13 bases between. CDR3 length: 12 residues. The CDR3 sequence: CAWSRGGEEQYF. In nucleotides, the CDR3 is TGTGCCTGGAGCCGAGGGGGGGAGGAGCAGTACTTC.

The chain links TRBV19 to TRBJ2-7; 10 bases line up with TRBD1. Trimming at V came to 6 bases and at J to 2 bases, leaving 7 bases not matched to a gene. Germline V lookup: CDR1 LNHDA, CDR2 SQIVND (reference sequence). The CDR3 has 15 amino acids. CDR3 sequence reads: CASSPGTGDTYEQYF. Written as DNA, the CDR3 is TGTGCCAGTAGCCCCGGGACAGGGGATACCTACGAGCAGTACTTC.

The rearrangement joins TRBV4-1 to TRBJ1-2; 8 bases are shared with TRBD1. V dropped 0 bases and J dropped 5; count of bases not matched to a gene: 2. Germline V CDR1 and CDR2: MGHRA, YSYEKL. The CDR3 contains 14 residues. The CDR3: CASSQDDRGYGYTF. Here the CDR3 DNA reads TGCGCCAGCAGCCAAGACGACAGGGGTTATGGCTACACCTTC.

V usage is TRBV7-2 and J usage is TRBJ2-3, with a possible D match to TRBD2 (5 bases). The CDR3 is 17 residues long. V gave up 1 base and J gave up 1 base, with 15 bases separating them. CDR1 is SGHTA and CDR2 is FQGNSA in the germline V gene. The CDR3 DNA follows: TGTGCCAGCAGCTTAGGGGTTCGGGGTGGAGGCACAGATACGCAGTATTTT. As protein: CASSLGVRGGGTDTQYF. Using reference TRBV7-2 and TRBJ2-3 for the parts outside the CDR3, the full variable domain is GAGVSQSPSNKVTEKGKDVELRCDPISGHTALYWYRQSLGQGLEFLIYFQGNSAPDKSGLPSDRFSAERTGGSVSTLTIQRTQQEDSAVYLCASSLGVRGGGTDTQYFGPGTRLTVL.

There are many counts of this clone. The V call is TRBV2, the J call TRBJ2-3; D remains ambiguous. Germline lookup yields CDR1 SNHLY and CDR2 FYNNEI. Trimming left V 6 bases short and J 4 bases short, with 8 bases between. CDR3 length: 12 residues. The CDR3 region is CASSAPADTQYF. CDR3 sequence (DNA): TGTGCCAGCAGCGCGCCCGCAGATACGCAGTATTTT.

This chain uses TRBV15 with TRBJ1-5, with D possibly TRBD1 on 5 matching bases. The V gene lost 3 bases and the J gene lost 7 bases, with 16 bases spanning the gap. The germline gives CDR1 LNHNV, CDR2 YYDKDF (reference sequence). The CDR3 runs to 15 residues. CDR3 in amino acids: CATSSGSGDGQPQHF. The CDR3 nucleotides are TGTGCCACCAGCAGTGGTTCGGGGGATGGGCAGCCCCAGCATTTT.

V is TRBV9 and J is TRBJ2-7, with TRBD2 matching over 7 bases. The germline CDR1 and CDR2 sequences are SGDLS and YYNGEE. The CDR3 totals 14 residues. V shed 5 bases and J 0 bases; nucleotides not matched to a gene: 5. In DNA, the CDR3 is TGTGCCAGCAGTGGGAGCGGGAACTCCTACGAGCAGTACTTC. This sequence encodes CASSGSGNSYEQYF.

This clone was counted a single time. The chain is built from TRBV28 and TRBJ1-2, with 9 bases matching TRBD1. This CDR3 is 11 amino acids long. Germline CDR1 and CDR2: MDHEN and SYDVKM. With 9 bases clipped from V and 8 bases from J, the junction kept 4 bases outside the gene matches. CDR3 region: CASGTGKGYTF. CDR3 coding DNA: TGTGCCAGTGGGACAGGGAAAGGCTACACCTTC.

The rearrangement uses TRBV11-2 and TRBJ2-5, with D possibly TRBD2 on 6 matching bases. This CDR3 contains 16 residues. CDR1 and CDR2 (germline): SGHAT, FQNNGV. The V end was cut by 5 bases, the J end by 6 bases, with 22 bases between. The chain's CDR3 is CASSPDRWRAPKTQYF. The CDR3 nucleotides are TGTGCCAGCAGCCCAGACCGATGGAGGGCCCCGAAGACCCAGTACTTC.

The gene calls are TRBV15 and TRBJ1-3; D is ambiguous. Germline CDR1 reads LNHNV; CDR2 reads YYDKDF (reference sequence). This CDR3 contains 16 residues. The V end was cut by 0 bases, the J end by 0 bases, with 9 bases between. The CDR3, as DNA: TGTGCCACCAGCAGAGATCGCCAGGACTCTGGAAACACCATATATTTT. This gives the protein CATSRDRQDSGNTIYF.

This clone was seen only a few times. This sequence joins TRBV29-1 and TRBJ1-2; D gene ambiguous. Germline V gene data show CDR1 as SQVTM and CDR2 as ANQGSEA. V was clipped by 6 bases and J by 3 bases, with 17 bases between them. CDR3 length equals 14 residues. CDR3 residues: CSVVWSEGDYGYTF. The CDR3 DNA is TGCAGCGTGGTCTGGTCGGAGGGTGACTATGGCTACACCTTC.

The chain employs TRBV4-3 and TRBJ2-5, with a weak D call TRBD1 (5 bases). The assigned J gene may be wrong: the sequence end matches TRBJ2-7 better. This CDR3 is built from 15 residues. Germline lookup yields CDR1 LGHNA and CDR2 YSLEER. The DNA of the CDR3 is TGCGCCAGCAGCCAAGAGATACAGGCTTCCTACGAGCAGTACTTC. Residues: CASSQEIQASYEQYF.

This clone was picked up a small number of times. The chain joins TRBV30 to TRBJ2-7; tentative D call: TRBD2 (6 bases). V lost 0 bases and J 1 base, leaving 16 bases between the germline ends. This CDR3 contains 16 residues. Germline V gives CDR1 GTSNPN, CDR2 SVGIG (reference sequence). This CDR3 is CAWSVGQWRGSYEQYF. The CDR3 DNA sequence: TGTGCCTGGAGTGTAGGGCAGTGGCGGGGATCCTACGAGCAGTACTTC.

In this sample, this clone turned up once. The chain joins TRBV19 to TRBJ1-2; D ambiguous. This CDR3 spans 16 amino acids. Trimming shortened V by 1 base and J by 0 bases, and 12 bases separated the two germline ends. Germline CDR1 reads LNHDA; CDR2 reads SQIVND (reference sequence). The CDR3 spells CASSIAWRNTNYGYTF. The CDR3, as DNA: TGTGCCAGTAGTATAGCCTGGAGGAATACTAACTATGGCTACACCTTC.

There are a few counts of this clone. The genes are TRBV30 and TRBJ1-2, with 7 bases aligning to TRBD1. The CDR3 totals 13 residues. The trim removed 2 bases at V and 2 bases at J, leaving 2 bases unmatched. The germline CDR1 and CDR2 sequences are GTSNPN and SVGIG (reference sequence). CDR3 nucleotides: TGTGCCTGGAGTCCGGGACAGAACTATGGCTACACCTTC. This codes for CAWSPGQNYGYTF.